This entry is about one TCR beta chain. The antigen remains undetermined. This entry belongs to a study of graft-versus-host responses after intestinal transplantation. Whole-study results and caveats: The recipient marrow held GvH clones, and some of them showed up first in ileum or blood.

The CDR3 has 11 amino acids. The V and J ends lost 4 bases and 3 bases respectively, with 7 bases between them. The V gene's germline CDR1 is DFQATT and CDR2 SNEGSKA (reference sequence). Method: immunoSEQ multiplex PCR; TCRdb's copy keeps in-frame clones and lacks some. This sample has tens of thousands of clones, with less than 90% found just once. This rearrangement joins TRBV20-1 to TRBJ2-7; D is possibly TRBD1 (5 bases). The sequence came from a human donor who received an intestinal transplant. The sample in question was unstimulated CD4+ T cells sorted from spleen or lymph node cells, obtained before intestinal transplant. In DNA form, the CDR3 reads TGCAGTGCTAAGACAGACTACGAGCAGTACTTC. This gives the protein CSAKTDYEQYF.